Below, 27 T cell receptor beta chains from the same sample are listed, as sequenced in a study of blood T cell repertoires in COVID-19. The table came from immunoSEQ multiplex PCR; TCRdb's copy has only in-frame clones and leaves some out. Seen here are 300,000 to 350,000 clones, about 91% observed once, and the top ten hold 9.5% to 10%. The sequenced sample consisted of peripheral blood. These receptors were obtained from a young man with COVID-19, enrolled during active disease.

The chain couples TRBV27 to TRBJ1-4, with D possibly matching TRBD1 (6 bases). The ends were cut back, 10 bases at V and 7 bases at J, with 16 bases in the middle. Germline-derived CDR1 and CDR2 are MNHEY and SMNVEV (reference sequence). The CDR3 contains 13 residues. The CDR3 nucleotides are TGTGCCAAGACCCCAGGGGCTGGTGAAAAACTGTTTTTT. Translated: CAKTPGAGEKLFF.

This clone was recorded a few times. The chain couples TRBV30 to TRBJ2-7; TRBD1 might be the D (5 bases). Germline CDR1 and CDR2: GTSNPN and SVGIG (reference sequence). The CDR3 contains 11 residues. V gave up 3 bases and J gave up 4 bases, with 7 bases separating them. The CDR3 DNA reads TGTGCCTGGAGACAGGAGTACGAGCAGTACTTC. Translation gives CAWRQEYEQYF.

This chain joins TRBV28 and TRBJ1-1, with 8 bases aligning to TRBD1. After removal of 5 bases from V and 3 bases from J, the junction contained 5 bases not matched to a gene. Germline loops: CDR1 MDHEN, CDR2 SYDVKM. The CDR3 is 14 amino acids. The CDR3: CASSEDRVDTEAFF. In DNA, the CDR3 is TGTGCCAGCAGTGAGGACAGGGTCGACACTGAAGCTTTCTTT.

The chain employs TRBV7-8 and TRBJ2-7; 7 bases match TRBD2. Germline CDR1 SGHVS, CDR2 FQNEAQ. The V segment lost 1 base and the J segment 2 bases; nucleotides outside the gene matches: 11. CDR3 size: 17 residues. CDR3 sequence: CASSLGLWGEGTYEQYF. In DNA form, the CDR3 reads TGTGCCAGCAGCTTAGGGCTTTGGGGGGAGGGGACCTACGAGCAGTACTTC. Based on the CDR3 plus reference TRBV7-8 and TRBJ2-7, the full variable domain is GAGVSQSPRYKVAKRGQDVALRCDPISGHVSLFWYQQALGQGPEFLTYFQNEAQLDKSGLPSDRFFAERPEGSVSTLKIQRTQQEDSAVYLCASSLGLWGEGTYEQYFGPGTRLTVT.

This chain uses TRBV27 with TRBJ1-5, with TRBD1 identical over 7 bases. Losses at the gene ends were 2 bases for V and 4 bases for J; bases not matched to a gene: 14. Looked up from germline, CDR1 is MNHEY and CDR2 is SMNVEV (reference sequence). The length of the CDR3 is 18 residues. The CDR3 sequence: CASSLVGRGPGGNQPQHF. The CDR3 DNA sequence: TGTGCCAGCAGTTTAGTGGGTAGGGGGCCAGGGGGGAATCAGCCCCAGCATTTT.

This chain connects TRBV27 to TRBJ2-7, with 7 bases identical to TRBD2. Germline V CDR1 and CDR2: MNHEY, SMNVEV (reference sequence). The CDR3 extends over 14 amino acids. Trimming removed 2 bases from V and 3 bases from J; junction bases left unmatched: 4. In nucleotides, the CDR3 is TGTGCCAGCAGTTTAGCAGGGAGGGTCTACGAGCAGTACTTC. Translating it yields CASSLAGRVYEQYF.

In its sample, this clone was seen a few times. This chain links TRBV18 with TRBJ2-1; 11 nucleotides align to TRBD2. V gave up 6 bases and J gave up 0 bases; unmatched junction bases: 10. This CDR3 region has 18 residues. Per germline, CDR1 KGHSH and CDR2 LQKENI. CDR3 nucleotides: TGTGCCAGCTCTCCCCTGATAGCGGGAGGGAGCTCCTACAATGAGCAGTTCTTC. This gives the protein CASSPLIAGGSSYNEQFF. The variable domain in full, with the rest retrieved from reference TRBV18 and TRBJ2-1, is NAGVMQNPRHLVRRRGQEARLRCSPMKGHSHVYWYRQLPEEGLKFMVYLQKENIIDESGMPKERFSAEFPKEGPSILRIQQVVRGDSAAYFCASSPLIAGGSSYNEQFFGPGTRLTVL.

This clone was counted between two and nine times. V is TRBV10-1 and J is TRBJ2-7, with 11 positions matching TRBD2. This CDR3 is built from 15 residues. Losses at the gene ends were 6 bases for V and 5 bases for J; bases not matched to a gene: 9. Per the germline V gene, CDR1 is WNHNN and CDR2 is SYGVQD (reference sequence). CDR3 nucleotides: TGCGCCAGCAGCCATACTAGCGGGAGAGGTCACGAGCAGTACTTC. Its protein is CASSHTSGRGHEQYF.

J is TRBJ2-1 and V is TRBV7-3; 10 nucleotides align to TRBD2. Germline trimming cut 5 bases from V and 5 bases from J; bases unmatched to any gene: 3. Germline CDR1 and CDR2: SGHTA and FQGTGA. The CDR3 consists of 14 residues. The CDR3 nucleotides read TGTGCCAGCAGCCTAGCGGGAGCTAACAATGAGCAGTTCTTC. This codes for CASSLAGANNEQFF. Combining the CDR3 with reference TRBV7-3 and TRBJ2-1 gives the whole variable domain GAGVSQTPSNKVTEKGKYVELRCDPISGHTALYWYRQSLGQGPEFLIYFQGTGAADDSGLPNDRFFAVRPEGSVSTLKIQRTERGDSAVYLCASSLAGANNEQFFGPGTRLTVL.

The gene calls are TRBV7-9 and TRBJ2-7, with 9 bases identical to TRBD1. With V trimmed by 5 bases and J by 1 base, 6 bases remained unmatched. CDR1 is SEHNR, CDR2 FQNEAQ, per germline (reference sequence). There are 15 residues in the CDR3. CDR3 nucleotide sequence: TGTGCCAGCAGCACCCGGACAGGGGATTCCTACGAGCAGTACTTC. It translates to CASSTRTGDSYEQYF.

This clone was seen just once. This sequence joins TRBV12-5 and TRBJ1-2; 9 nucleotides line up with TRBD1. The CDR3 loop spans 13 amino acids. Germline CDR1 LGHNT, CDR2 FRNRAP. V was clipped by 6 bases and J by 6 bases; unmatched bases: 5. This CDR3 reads CASGSRQGDGYTF. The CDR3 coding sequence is TGTGCTAGTGGCTCCAGACAGGGGGATGGCTACACCTTC. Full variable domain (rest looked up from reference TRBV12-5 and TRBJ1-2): DARVTQTPRHKVTEMGQEVTMRCQPILGHNTVFWYRQTMMQGLELLAYFRNRAPLDDSGMPKDRFSAEMPDATLATLKIQPSEPRDSAVYFCASGSRQGDGYTFGSGTRLTVV.

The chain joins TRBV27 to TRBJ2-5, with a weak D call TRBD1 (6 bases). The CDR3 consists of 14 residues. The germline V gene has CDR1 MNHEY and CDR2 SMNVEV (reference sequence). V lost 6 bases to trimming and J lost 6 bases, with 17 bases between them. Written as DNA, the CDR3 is TGTGCCAGCAGAGCAGGGGCCGGGGCGCAGACCCAGTACTTC. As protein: CASRAGAGAQTQYF.

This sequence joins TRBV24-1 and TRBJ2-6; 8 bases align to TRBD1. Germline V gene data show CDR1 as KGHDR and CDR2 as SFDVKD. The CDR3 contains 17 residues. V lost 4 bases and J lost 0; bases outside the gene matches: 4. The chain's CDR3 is CATSESTGGSGANVLTF. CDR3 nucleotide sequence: TGTGCCACCAGTGAAAGCACAGGGGGCTCTGGGGCCAACGTCCTGACTTTC.

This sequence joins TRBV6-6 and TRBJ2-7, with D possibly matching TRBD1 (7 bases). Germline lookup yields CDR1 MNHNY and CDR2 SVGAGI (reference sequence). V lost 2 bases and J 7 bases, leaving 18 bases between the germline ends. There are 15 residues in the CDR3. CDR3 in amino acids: CASSYPSWRGQEQYF. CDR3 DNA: TGTGCCAGCAGTTACCCATCGTGGAGGGGGCAAGAGCAGTACTTC.

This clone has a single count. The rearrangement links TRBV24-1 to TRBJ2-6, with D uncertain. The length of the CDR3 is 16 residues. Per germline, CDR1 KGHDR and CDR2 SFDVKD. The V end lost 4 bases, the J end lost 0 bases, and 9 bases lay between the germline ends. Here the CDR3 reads CATSEYKSSGANVLTF. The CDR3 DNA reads TGTGCCACCAGTGAATACAAAAGCTCTGGGGCCAACGTCCTGACTTTC.

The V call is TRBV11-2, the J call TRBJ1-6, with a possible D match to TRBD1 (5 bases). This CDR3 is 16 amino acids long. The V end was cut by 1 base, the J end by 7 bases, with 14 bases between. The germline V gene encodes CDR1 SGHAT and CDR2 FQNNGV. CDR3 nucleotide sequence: TGTGCCAGCAGCTTAGGGGTGGCGGGGCCCAATTCACCCCTCCACTTT. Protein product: CASSLGVAGPNSPLHF.

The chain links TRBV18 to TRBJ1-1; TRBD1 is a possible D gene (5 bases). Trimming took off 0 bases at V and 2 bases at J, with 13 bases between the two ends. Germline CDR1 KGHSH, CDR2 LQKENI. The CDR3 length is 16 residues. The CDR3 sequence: CASSPPQGAGNTEAFF. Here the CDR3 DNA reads TGTGCCAGCTCACCACCCCAGGGTGCAGGCAACACTGAAGCTTTCTTT.

CDR3 coding DNA: TGTGCCAGTATTAGACAGGGAGGCCACGAGCAGTACTTC. Translated, it gives CASIRQGGHEQYF. The chain couples TRBV27 to TRBJ2-7; TRBD1 might be the D (7 bases). The CDR3 runs to 13 residues. Trimming cost V 9 bases and J 5 bases, with 17 bases left between them. Germline V gene data show CDR1 as MNHEY and CDR2 as SMNVEV (reference sequence).

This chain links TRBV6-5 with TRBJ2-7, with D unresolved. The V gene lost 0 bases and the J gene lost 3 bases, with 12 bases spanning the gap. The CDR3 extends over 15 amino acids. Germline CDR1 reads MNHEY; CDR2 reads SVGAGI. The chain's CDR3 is CASSYSTLSYYEQYF. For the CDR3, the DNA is TGTGCCAGCAGTTACTCGACTCTTTCTTACTACGAGCAGTACTTC.

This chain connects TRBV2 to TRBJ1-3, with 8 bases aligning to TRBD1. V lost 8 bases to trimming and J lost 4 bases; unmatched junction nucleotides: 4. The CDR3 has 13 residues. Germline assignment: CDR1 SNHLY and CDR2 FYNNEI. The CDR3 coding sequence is TGTGCCAGCCTTCGGGACAGGGGAAACACCATATATTTT. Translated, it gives CASLRDRGNTIYF.

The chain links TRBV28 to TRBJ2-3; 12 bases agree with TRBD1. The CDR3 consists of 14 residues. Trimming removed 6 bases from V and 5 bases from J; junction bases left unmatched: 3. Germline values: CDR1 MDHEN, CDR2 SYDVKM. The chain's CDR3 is CASRGQGAEDTQYF. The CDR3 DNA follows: TGTGCCAGCAGGGGACAGGGGGCAGAAGATACGCAGTATTTT.

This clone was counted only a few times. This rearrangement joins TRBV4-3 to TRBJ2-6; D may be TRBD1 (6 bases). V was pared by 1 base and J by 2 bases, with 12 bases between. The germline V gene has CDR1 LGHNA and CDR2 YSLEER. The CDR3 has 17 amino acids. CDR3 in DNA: TGCGCCAGCAGCCAAGGGGTCCCAGGGGCTGGGGCCAACGTCCTGACTTTC. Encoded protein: CASSQGVPGAGANVLTF.

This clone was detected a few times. CDR3 in amino acids: CASSDLGGKDTQYF. The CDR3 DNA reads as TGTGCCAGCAGTGACTTGGGGGGAAAGGATACGCAGTATTTT. J is TRBJ2-3 and V is TRBV6-4, with D maybe TRBD2 (6 bases). The germline gives CDR1 MRHNA, CDR2 SNTAGT. The ends were cut back, 1 base at V and 6 bases at J, with 11 bases in the middle. This CDR3 region has 14 residues.

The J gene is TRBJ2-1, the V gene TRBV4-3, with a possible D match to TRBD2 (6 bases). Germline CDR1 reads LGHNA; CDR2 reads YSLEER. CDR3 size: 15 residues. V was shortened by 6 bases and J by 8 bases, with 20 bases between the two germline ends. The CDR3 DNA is TGCGCCAGCAGTTTAACCCTGACTAGTTTCGATGAGCAGTTCTTC. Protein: CASSLTLTSFDEQFF.

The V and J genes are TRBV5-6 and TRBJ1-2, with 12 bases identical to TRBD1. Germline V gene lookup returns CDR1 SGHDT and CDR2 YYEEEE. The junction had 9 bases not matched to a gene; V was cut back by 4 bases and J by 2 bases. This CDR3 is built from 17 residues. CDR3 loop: CASSTFGTGGLNYGYTF. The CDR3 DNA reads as TGTGCCAGCAGCACCTTTGGGACAGGGGGCTTAAACTATGGCTACACCTTC.

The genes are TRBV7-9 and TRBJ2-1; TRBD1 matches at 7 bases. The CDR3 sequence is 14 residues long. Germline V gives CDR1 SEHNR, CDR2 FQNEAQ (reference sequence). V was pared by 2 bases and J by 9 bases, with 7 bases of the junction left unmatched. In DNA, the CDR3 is TGTGCCAGCAGCTTACAGAGACAGGGAATTGAGCAGTTCTTC. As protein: CASSLQRQGIEQFF. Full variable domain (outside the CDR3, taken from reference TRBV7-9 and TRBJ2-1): DTGVSQNPRHKITKRGQNVTFRCDPISEHNRLYWYRQTLGQGPEFLTYFQNEAQLEKSRLLSDRFSAERPKGSFSTLEIQRTEQGDSAMYLCASSLQRQGIEQFFGPGTRLTVL.

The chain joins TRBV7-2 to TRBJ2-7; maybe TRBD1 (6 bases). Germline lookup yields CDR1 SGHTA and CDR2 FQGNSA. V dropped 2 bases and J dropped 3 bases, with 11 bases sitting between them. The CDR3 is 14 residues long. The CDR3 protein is CASSLLQGSYEQYF. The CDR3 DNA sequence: TGTGCCAGCAGCTTATTACAGGGTAGCTACGAGCAGTACTTC.